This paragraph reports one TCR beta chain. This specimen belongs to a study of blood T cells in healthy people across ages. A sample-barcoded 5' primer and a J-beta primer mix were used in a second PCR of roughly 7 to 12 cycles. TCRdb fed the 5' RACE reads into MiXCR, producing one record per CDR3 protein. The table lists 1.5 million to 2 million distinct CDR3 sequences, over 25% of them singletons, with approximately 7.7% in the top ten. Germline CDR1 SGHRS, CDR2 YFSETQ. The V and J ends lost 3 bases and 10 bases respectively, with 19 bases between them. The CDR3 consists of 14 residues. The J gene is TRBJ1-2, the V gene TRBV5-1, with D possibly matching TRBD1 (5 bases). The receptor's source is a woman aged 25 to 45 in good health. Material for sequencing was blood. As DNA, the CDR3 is TGCGCCAGCAGCTCTATGACAGCGAACTTTGACTACACCTTC. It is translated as CASSSMTANFDYTF.